This entry lists 31 T cell receptor beta chains sequenced from one sample in a study of cytomegalovirus exposure and HLA in healthy donors. This table comes from immunoSEQ multiplex PCR, and its TCRdb copy is limited to in-frame clones, with some not included. This table has 150,000 to 200,000 clones, about 86% appearing once. Source material: PBMCs. The origin of the receptors is a woman under 40 in good health and CMV-seronegative.

V is TRBV15 and J is TRBJ2-7; tentatively, D is TRBD1 or TRBD2 (5 bases each). Germline V gene sequence: CDR1 LNHNV, CDR2 YYDKDF (reference sequence). CDR3 length: 15 amino acids. The ends were cut back, 1 base at V and 2 bases at J, with 12 bases in the middle. CDR3 region: CATSRGGVMTYEQYF. The DNA for the CDR3 is TGTGCCACCAGCAGAGGAGGGGTGATGACCTACGAGCAGTACTTC.

The V gene is TRBV6-5, the J gene TRBJ2-7; possible D gene TRBD2, 5 bases. The length of the CDR3 is 16 residues. Germline assignment: CDR1 MNHEY and CDR2 SVGAGI. V lost 2 bases to trimming and J lost 0 bases, with 14 bases between them. The CDR3 DNA reads as TGTGCCAGCAGTTACACGAGGACGGGGAGCTCCTACGAGCAGTACTTC. It specifies CASSYTRTGSSYEQYF.

This clone was observed once. J is TRBJ1-1 and V is TRBV6-6; 11 positions agree with TRBD1. With 6 bases clipped from V and 3 bases from J, the junction kept 6 bases outside the gene matches. Germline CDR1 and CDR2: MNHNY and SVGAGI (reference sequence). This CDR3 has 15 residues. CDR3 protein: CASRGQGAVDTEAFF. CDR3 DNA: TGTGCCAGCAGAGGACAGGGGGCTGTGGACACTGAAGCTTTCTTT.

In its sample, this clone was seen a few times. The chain couples TRBV19 to TRBJ2-7; no clear D gene. V lost 4 bases and J 6 bases, leaving 10 bases between the germline ends. Germline CDR1 LNHDA, CDR2 SQIVND (reference sequence). This CDR3 spans 12 amino acids. CDR3 sequence (DNA): TGTGCCAGTAGTACCGTATGGGGCGAGCAGTACTTC. This gives the protein CASSTVWGEQYF.

The chain links TRBV28 to TRBJ1-4; 11 nucleotides align to TRBD1. CDR3 size: 14 residues. Looked up from germline, CDR1 is MDHEN and CDR2 is SYDVKM. Trimming took 8 bases from V and 6 from J; bases not matched to a gene: 5. As DNA, the CDR3 is TGTGCCAGCCTTAGGACAGGGGGCGATGAAAAACTGTTTTTT. This gives the protein CASLRTGGDEKLFF. The full variable domain, in which reference TRBV28 and TRBJ1-4 provide the parts outside the CDR3, is DVKVTQSSRYLVKRTGEKVFLECVQDMDHENMFWYRQDPGLGLRLIYFSYDVKMKEKGDIPEGYSVSREKKERFSLILESASTNQTSMYLCASLRTGGDEKLFFGSGTQLSVL.

The chain has TRBV5-6 and TRBJ2-2, with D uncertain. CDR3 size: 16 residues. Per germline, CDR1 SGHDT and CDR2 YYEEEE. Trimming shortened V by 4 bases and J by 2 bases, and 15 bases separated the two germline ends. CDR3 DNA: TGTGCCAGCAGCCGAGGAATTGGAACCAACACCGGGGAGCTGTTTTTT. Its protein is CASSRGIGTNTGELFF. The full variable domain, completed using reference TRBV5-6 and TRBJ2-2, is DAGVTQSPTHLIKTRGQQVTLRCSPKSGHDTVSWYQQALGQGPQFIFQYYEEEERQRGNFPDRFSGHQFPNYSSELNVNALLLGDSALYLCASSRGIGTNTGELFFGEGSRLTVL.

The J gene is TRBJ2-3, the V gene TRBV4-3; 7 bases align to TRBD2. This CDR3 is built from 17 residues. Germline loops: CDR1 LGHNA, CDR2 YSLEER. With 0 bases clipped from V and 2 bases from J, the junction kept 8 bases outside the gene matches. CDR3 sequence: CASSQDVGGAHTDTQYF. The CDR3, as DNA: TGCGCCAGCAGCCAAGATGTGGGAGGGGCCCACACAGATACGCAGTATTTT.

The chain couples TRBV27 to TRBJ2-3; 9 bases are shared with TRBD2. Germline loops: CDR1 MNHEY, CDR2 SMNVEV (reference sequence). V shed 5 bases and J 2 bases; nucleotides not matched to a gene: 11. This CDR3 comprises 17 residues. The chain's CDR3 is CASSPNPLAGITDTQYF. The DNA for the CDR3 is TGTGCCAGCAGTCCGAACCCCCTAGCGGGAATCACAGATACGCAGTATTTT.

A remark on this clone: Other DNA sequences within the sample encode an identical CDR3. The gene calls are TRBV18 and TRBJ1-2; D gene unclear. V lost 3 bases to trimming and J lost 8 bases, with 10 bases between them. The germline CDR1 and CDR2 sequences are KGHSH and LQKENI. The CDR3 is 12 amino acids. As DNA, the CDR3 is TGTGCCAGCTCACCGCGAGAAGGCGGCTACACCTTC. This translates into CASSPREGGYTF.

This rearrangement joins TRBV6-5 to TRBJ1-2; tentative D call: TRBD1 (5 bases). This CDR3 is built from 15 residues. Germline V gene data show CDR1 as MNHEY and CDR2 as SVGAGI. V was clipped by 6 bases and J by 4 bases, with 18 bases between them. The CDR3 nucleotides read TGTGCCAGCAGACCTTCCGGGACCCAAAGCTATGGCTACACCTTC. Its protein product is CASRPSGTQSYGYTF.

The chain is built from TRBV7-3 and TRBJ2-7, with D perhaps matching TRBD1 (6 bases). V lost 5 bases, J lost 6 bases, and 17 bases lay in between. Germline lookup yields CDR1 SGHTA and CDR2 FQGTGA. This CDR3 is built from 14 residues. CDR3 in amino acids: CASSPPGQSSEQYF. CDR3 bases: TGTGCCAGCAGCCCACCGGGACAATCGAGCGAGCAGTACTTC.

The genes are TRBV7-3 and TRBJ2-1, with D perhaps TRBD1 (6 bases). V was shortened by 5 bases and J by 8 bases, with 19 bases between the two germline ends. Germline CDR1 is SGHTA and CDR2 is FQGTGA. The CDR3 length is 15 residues. The CDR3 region is CASSPTGRTRDEQFF. CDR3 in DNA: TGTGCCAGCAGCCCGACAGGTCGAACGCGGGATGAGCAGTTCTTC.

The chain carries TRBV19 and TRBJ1-1, with a possible D match to TRBD1 (5 bases). The V end lost 9 bases, the J end lost 2 bases, and 13 bases lay between the germline ends. Per germline, CDR1 LNHDA and CDR2 SQIVND (reference sequence). This CDR3 comprises 13 residues. The CDR3 region has the DNA TGTGCCAGCAAAGGGGTTGGCAACACTGAAGCTTTCTTT. It yields the protein CASKGVGNTEAFF.

The CDR3 protein is CASSLSRDGNTIYF. The CDR3 coding sequence is TGTGCCAGCAGTTTGAGCAGGGATGGAAACACCATATATTTT. V is TRBV28 and J is TRBJ1-3; D perhaps matches TRBD1 (5 bases). The CDR3 has 14 residues. Germline V gene data show CDR1 as MDHEN and CDR2 as SYDVKM. Trimming took off 3 bases at V and 3 bases at J, with 9 bases between the two ends. Combining the CDR3 with reference TRBV28 and TRBJ1-3 gives the whole variable domain DVKVTQSSRYLVKRTGEKVFLECVQDMDHENMFWYRQDPGLGLRLIYFSYDVKMKEKGDIPEGYSVSREKKERFSLILESASTNQTSMYLCASSLSRDGNTIYFGEGSWLTVV.

This clone has more than one count but fewer than ten. The gene calls are TRBV27 and TRBJ1-5; D uncertain. Trimming took off 6 bases at V and 4 bases at J, with 7 bases between the two ends. This CDR3 region has 12 residues. Germline V gene lookup returns CDR1 MNHEY and CDR2 SMNVEV (reference sequence). Written as DNA, the CDR3 is TGTGCCAGCAGCCGCACTAATCAGCCCCAGCATTTT. Its protein product is CASSRTNQPQHF.

The chain employs TRBV2 and TRBJ2-7; no reliable D call. Germline loops: CDR1 SNHLY, CDR2 FYNNEI. This CDR3 is 12 amino acids long. The V gene lost 10 bases and the J gene lost 1 base, with 11 bases spanning the gap. CDR3 sequence reads: CATEGASYEQYF. CDR3 in DNA: TGTGCCACCGAAGGAGCGTCCTACGAGCAGTACTTC. Drawing the rest from reference TRBV2 and TRBJ2-7, the complete variable domain is EPEVTQTPSHQVTQMGQEVILRCVPISNHLYFYWYRQILGQKVEFLVSFYNNEISEKSEIFDDQFSVERPDGSNFTLKIRSTKLEDSAMYFCATEGASYEQYFGPGTRLTVT.

The rearrangement uses TRBV30 and TRBJ1-5, with 8 bases fitting TRBD1. This CDR3 has 17 amino acids. V trimming: 3 bases; J trimming: 0 bases; junction bases outside the gene matches: 10. From germline, CDR1 is GTSNPN and CDR2 SVGIG (reference sequence). CDR3 in DNA: TGTGCCTGGAGGGACAGGGACGCATATTATAGCAATCAGCCCCAGCATTTT. Its protein product is CAWRDRDAYYSNQPQHF.

This chain uses TRBV6-5 with TRBJ1-1, with unresolved D. Germline V lookup: CDR1 MNHEY, CDR2 SVGAGI. Trimming cost V 5 bases and J 6 bases, with 10 bases left between them. This CDR3 region has 12 residues. This CDR3 reads CASSNDMAEAFF. CDR3 sequence (DNA): TGTGCCAGCAGTAACGACATGGCTGAAGCTTTCTTT.

The rearrangement uses TRBV27 and TRBJ2-5; D assignment may be TRBD1 or TRBD2 (5 bases each). The V gene's germline CDR1 is MNHEY and CDR2 SMNVEV (reference sequence). CDR3 length: 18 residues. With 8 bases removed from V and 2 bases from J, the gap between germline ends came to 27 bases. Written as DNA, the CDR3 is TGTGCCAGCGCCCGGGGCAGAGGACCATTCGGGCCACAAGAGACCCAGTACTTC. It codes for CASARGRGPFGPQETQYF.

V and J are TRBV7-9 and TRBJ1-2; 7 bases fit TRBD1. The CDR3 contains 14 residues. Trimming removed 5 bases from V and 4 bases from J; junction bases left unmatched: 7. From germline, CDR1 is SEHNR and CDR2 FQNEAQ (reference sequence). CDR3 nucleotide sequence: TGTGCCAGCAGCCAGACAGGGTTAGCCTATGGCTACACCTTC. It yields the protein CASSQTGLAYGYTF. The full variable domain, in which reference TRBV7-9 and TRBJ1-2 provide the parts outside the CDR3, is DTGVSQNPRHKITKRGQNVTFRCDPISEHNRLYWYRQTLGQGPEFLTYFQNEAQLEKSRLLSDRFSAERPKGSFSTLEIQRTEQGDSAMYLCASSQTGLAYGYTFGSGTRLTVV.

The CDR3 nucleotides read TGTGCCAGCACTGTGACAGGAAACACAGATACGCAGTATTTT. It encodes CASTVTGNTDTQYF. The rearrangement uses TRBV2 and TRBJ2-3; D might be TRBD1 (6 bases). The CDR3 has 14 residues. The germline V gene has CDR1 SNHLY and CDR2 FYNNEI. Trimming pared 7 bases from V and 2 bases from J, leaving 13 bases between.

This chain joins TRBV27 and TRBJ2-6, with D uncertain. V was cut by 3 bases and J by 2 bases, with 5 bases left in between. Germline CDR1 and CDR2: MNHEY and SMNVEV (reference sequence). There are 14 residues in the CDR3. CDR3 sequence (DNA): TGTGCCAGCAGTTTTTCAACTGGGGCCAACGTCCTGACTTTC. Encoded protein: CASSFSTGANVLTF.

This clone was seen once. J is TRBJ2-1 and V is TRBV11-2; 7 bases line up with TRBD2. The ends lost 5 bases at V and 3 bases at J; junction bases unmatched: 4. This CDR3 region has 14 residues. Germline V gene lookup returns CDR1 SGHAT and CDR2 FQNNGV. In nucleotides, the CDR3 is TGTGCCAGCAGCGGGGGACTAAACTACAATGAGCAGTTCTTC. Translating it yields CASSGGLNYNEQFF.

V usage is TRBV18 and J usage is TRBJ1-5; D uncertain. CDR3 length: 15 amino acids. Germline V gene data show CDR1 as KGHSH and CDR2 as LQKENI. The V end lost 3 bases, the J end lost 1 base, and 10 bases lay between the germline ends. For the CDR3, the DNA is TGTGCCAGCTCACCCGGGCCCTCGAGCAATCAGCCCCAGCATTTT. Its translation is CASSPGPSSNQPQHF.

The chain is built from TRBV5-4 and TRBJ2-7, with D uncertain. Germline V gene lookup returns CDR1 SGHNT and CDR2 YYREEE (reference sequence). The CDR3 extends over 14 amino acids. V was cut by 3 bases and J by 3 bases, with 13 bases left in between. This CDR3 reads CASSSPASSYEQYF. The CDR3 nucleotides are TGTGCCAGCAGCTCACCGGCCAGTAGCTACGAGCAGTACTTC. Drawing the rest from reference TRBV5-4 and TRBJ2-7, the complete variable domain is ETGVTQSPTHLIKTRGQQVTLRCSSQSGHNTVSWYQQALGQGPQFIFQYYREEENGRGNFPPRFSGLQFPNYSSELNVNALELDDSALYLCASSSPASSYEQYFGPGTRLTVT.

This sequence joins TRBV6-6 and TRBJ1-1; D is unclear. Germline lookup yields CDR1 MNHNY and CDR2 SVGAGI (reference sequence). V was trimmed by 6 bases and J by 10 bases, leaving 9 bases between them. This CDR3 contains 10 residues. The CDR3 spells CASSHLIAFF. Written as DNA, the CDR3 is TGTGCCAGCAGCCACCTTATAGCTTTCTTT.

The sample holds a few counts of this clone. The chain joins TRBV2 to TRBJ1-5, with 8 bases identical to TRBD1. Germline loops: CDR1 SNHLY, CDR2 FYNNEI. The CDR3 is 14 amino acids. V trimming: 4 bases; J trimming: 4 bases; junction bases outside the gene matches: 3. The CDR3 protein is CASSGGQDNQPQHF. The CDR3 DNA sequence: TGTGCCAGCAGTGGGGGACAGGATAATCAGCCCCAGCATTTT.

This chain links TRBV25-1 with TRBJ2-5, with TRBD1 matching over 8 bases. Germline-derived CDR1 and CDR2 are MGHDK and SYGVNS. This CDR3 comprises 13 residues. Unmatched junction bases numbered 11, after V lost 8 bases and J lost 9 bases. Here the CDR3 reads CASGQGGGLAQYF. The CDR3 bases are TGTGCCAGCGGACAGGGCGGTGGACTGGCCCAGTACTTC.

In DNA form, the CDR3 reads TGTGCCAGCAACCTACAGGGGCACACTGAAGCTTTCTTT. Its translation is CASNLQGHTEAFF. The gene calls are TRBV7-9 and TRBJ1-1; TRBD1 agrees at 7 bases. The V and J ends lost 7 bases and 3 bases, in that order; junction bases with no gene match: 5. CDR3 length equals 13 residues. Germline V lookup: CDR1 SEHNR, CDR2 FQNEAQ (reference sequence).

V is TRBV30 and J is TRBJ2-2, with TRBD2 identical over 9 bases. This CDR3 spans 13 amino acids. CDR1 and CDR2 from the germline V gene are GTSNPN and SVGIG (reference sequence). The junction had 0 bases not matched to a gene; V was cut back by 0 bases and J by 7 bases. For the CDR3, the DNA is TGTGCCTGGAGTGTACTAGCGGGCGGGGAGCTGTTTTTT. This translates into CAWSVLAGGELFF.

The rearrangement joins TRBV11-3 to TRBJ2-1, with 9 bases aligning to TRBD2. The CDR3 consists of 15 residues. Germline values: CDR1 SGHNT, CDR2 YENEEA. Trimming removed 1 base from V and 5 bases from J; junction bases left unmatched: 3. In nucleotides, the CDR3 is TGTGCCAGCAGCTTAGGGCTAGCGGGGAACAATGAGCAGTTCTTC. Protein sequence: CASSLGLAGNNEQFF.